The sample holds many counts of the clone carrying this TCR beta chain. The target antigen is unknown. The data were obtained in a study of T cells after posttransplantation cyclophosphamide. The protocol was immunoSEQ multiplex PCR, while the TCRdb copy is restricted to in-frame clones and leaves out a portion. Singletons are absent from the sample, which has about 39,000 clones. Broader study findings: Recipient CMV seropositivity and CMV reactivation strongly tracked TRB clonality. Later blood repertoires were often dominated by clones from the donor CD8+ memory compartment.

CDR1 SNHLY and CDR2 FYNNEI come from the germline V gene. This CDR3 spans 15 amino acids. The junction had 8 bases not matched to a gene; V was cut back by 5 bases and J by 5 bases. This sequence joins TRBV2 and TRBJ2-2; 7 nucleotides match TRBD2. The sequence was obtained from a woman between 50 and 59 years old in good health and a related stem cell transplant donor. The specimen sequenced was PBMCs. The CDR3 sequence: CASSYFRGETGELFF. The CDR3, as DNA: TGTGCCAGCAGTTACTTCCGGGGGGAGACCGGGGAGCTGTTTTTT.